This T cell receptor beta chain derives from a study of T cells after yellow fever vaccination (dated by TCRdb to the late 2010s). In terms of the full investigation: The SMART-Seq v4 Ultra Low Input RNA kit was used to prepare libraries from fractions with low cell numbers. Blood was collected at multiple timepoints before and after primary and secondary immunization, and bulk PBMC replicates and cell subsets were isolated. The cohort comprised two healthy male donors, one aged 18 to 30 and one aged 30 to 40 years. To follow T-cell clones before and after both primary and booster YFV17D yellow fever vaccination, bulk TCR alpha and beta repertoires underwent longitudinal sequencing. What the research found in general, with its limitations: The secondary T-cell response was weaker than the primary response but faster, peaking on day 5 instead of day 15. Because only a couple of donors were included in the study, the extent to which the findings can be generalized is limited. Because abundant contaminating clonotypes from the bulk population could be contained in FACS-sorted repertoires, computational filtering was required. A small share of clonotypes occurred in both CD4 and CD8 compartments, likely arising from convergent recombination. After the booster, most clones that had expanded after primary vaccination were detected again (approximately 96% of CD4 and around nine tenths of CD8), suggesting broad maintenance of memory.

This clonotype occurred many times. It has no known antigen specificity. Base quality data are lacking; no much larger clone is found one base away. Explained via the paper, the treatment or condition label denotes: live attenuated yellow fever vaccine strain. PBMCs were isolated from peripheral blood using a standard Ficoll-Paque protocol. Dynabeads CD4 and CD8 positive selection kits were used to isolate CD4 and CD8 T-cell fractions. TriZol was used to extract RNA from bulk PBMCs, CD4 and CD8 fractions, and dextramer-positive and dextramer-negative fractions. From cysteine to phenylalanine, the CDR3 is 15 amino acids long. Only the CDR3 portion is preserved as DNA: 45 bases, with reading frame beginning at the first base. Based on the germline V gene (reference sequence), the CDR1 and CDR2 sequences are LGHDT and YNNKEL. A distance of 7 bases separates the germline ends of V and J, which lose 0 bases and 1 base respectively.

Sequencing took place on an Illumina NovaSeq 6000. TCR cDNA was synthesized by 5'RACE template switching, through which a universal primer site and unique molecular identifiers were introduced. Priming of cDNA synthesis was performed from both the TCR alpha and TCR beta constant segments. Two PCR steps were used to amplify libraries, with sample barcodes and sequencing adapters being added in the second step. Libraries were sequenced on Illumina HiSeq 2500 (2x100 bp) or NovaSeq (2x150 bp). The authors processed their data as follows. Reads were demultiplexed and collapsed into UMI consensus sequences with MIGEC, and V(D)J alignment was performed with MiXCR. Using edgeR on replicate PBMC samples, clonotypes were called vaccine-responding if FDR was below 0.01 and the log2 fold change was above 5 up to day 15. Bulk clonotypes were assigned CD4 or CD8 identity according to which sequenced CD4 or CD8 repertoire held them at higher abundance. TCRdb applied fastp at Q25 and MiXCR to the public reads, then kept only in-frame beta chains. Every distinct CDR3 protein forms one entry, paired with its most common genes and DNA. TCRdb's processing, not the study's, gives the V and J calls here. This sample lists approximately 160,000 distinct CDR3 sequences; approximately 10% were detected once. Of the sample, approximately 35% is held by the ten largest clones.

This sample comprised CD8+ T cells sorted from PBMCs, obtained 45 days after the yellow fever booster vaccination. This sequence originates from a man between 18 and 29 years old who received the YFV17D yellow fever vaccine. Recombination joined TRBV3-1 with TRBJ2-1; no D gene call is confident. The bases are TGTGCCAGCAGCCAAGATTGGGGTTCCTACAATGAGCAGTTCTTC. Its amino acids are CASSQDWGSYNEQFF.